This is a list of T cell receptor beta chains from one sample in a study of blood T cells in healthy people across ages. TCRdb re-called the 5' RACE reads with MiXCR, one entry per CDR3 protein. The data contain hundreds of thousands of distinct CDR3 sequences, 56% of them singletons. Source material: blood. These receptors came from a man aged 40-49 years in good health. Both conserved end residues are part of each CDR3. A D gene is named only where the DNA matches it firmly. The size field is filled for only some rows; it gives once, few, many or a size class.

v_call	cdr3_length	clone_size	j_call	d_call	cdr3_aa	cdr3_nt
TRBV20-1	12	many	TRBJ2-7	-	CSATPGVYEQYF	TGCAGTGCAACCCCGGGAGTCTACGAGCAGTACTTC
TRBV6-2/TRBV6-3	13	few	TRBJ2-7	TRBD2	CASSPRDYTEQYF	TGTGCCAGCAGTCCTCGGGACTATACGGAGCAGTACTTC
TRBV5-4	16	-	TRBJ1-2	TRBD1	CASSSPGQGVNYGYTF	TGTGCCAGCAGCTCCCCGGGACAGGGGGTTAACTATGGCTACACCTTC
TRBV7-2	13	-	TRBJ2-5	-	CASSARPQETQYF	TGTGCCAGCAGCGCCCGGCCTCAAGAGACCCAGTACTTC
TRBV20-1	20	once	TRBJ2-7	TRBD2	CSARDPSPGLAGNLRHEQYF	TGCAGTGCTAGAGATCCTAGCCCTGGACTAGCGGGCAATCTAAGGCACGAGCAGTACTTC
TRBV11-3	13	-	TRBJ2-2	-	CASSRTLTGELFF	TGTGCCAGCAGCCGGACACTCACCGGGGAGCTGTTTTTT
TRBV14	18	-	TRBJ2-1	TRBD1	CASSQEGTGFFLSNEQFF	TGTGCCAGCAGCCAAGAAGGGACAGGGTTCTTCCTAAGTAATGAGCAGTTCTTC
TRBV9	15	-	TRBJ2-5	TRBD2	CASSVGVGGQETQYF	TGTGCCAGCAGCGTAGGGGTGGGGGGGCAAGAGACCCAGTACTTC
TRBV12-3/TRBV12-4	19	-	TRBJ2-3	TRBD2	CASSLVGGTTSGSTDTQYF	TGTGCCAGCAGTTTAGTAGGGGGAACGACTAGCGGGAGCACAGATACGCAGTATTTT
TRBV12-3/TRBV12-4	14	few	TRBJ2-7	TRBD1	CASRRDRGAHEQYF	TGTGCCAGCAGGAGGGACAGGGGTGCCCACGAGCAGTACTTC
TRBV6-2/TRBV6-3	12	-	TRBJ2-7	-	CASSYLPYEQYF	TGTGCCAGCAGTTACCTACCCTACGAGCAGTACTTC
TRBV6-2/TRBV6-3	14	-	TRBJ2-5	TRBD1	CASRTGWSVGTQYF	TGTGCCAGTCGGACAGGGTGGTCGGTGGGGACCCAGTACTTC
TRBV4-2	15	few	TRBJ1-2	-	CASSQLETGTQGYTF	TGTGCCAGCAGCCAGCTGGAAACTGGGACTCAGGGCTACACCTTC
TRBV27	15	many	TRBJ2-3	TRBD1	CASSPLTGGPDTQYF	TGTGCCAGCAGTCCTCTGACAGGGGGCCCAGATACGCAGTATTTT
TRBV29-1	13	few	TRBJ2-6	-	CSVGHPGANVLTF	TGCAGCGTTGGACATCCGGGGGCCAACGTCCTGACTTTC
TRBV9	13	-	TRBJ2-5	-	CASSVSGKETQYF	TGTGCCAGCAGCGTATCCGGGAAAGAGACCCAGTACTTC